This TCR beta chain was captured by sequencing in a study of spatial heterogeneity in lung cancer. Study summary: Sequences of the beta chain were consistently detected in greater numbers than alpha-chain sequences. Study results and caveats: Tracking of ubiquitous and regional nonsynonymous mutations by counts of ubiquitous and regional expanded TCRs, respectively, was seen. It was found that expanded intratumoral alpha and beta TCR counts tracked tumor mutation counts.

The study tagged each TCR cDNA molecule with a unique molecular identifier. TCRdb reanalysed the 5' RACE reads using MiXCR and keeps one entry per CDR3 protein. The sample lists over 5,500 distinct CDR3 sequences, 11% to 15% occurring once. Time point meaning: sample taken at primary tumor resection. Frozen PBMC, nontumor lung or tumor provided whole RNA, which was sequenced unsorted. At least ten counts were recorded for this clonotype. Its target is unknown. The library was built for alpha chains, so this beta chain is an off-target read and its size means little. The CDR3 covers 20 residues. Germline V gives CDR1 DFQATT, CDR2 SNEGSKA (reference sequence). V was pared by 0 bases and J by 4 bases, with 14 bases of the junction left unmatched.

The source of this sequence is a male donor with early-stage non-small cell lung cancer. The chain has TRBV20-1 and TRBJ2-1; 14 bases agree with TRBD2. The source material was lung tumor tissue, sampled at surgery. CDR3 amino acids: CSAREQLTSGRAMSYNEQFF. CDR3 DNA sequence: TGCAGTGCTAGAGAGCAACTGACTAGCGGGAGGGCCATGTCTTACAATGAGCAGTTCTTC.